Each of the 27 T cell receptor beta chains below was sequenced from the same sample in a study of OX40 agonist ivuxolimab in advanced cancers. Using immunoSEQ multiplex PCR, the repertoire was profiled, and TCRdb retains in-frame clones only, with some absent. Found here are fewer than 80,000 clones, roughly four fifths of them singletons; the top ten hold 3.4%. The sample here was CD4+ or CD8+ T cells sorted from blood, taken in a trial of the OX40 agonist ivuxolimab. The receptors come from an adult with an advanced solid tumor such as melanoma, head and neck, liver or kidney cancer.

This chain links TRBV7-6 with TRBJ2-5, with TRBD2 matching 11 bases. The V gene's germline CDR1 is SGHVS and CDR2 FNYEAQ. The CDR3 contains 15 residues. V was pared by 0 bases and J by 3 bases, with 0 bases of the junction left unmatched. The CDR3 protein is CASSLAGLAEETQYF. DNA for the CDR3: TGTGCCAGCAGCTTAGCGGGACTAGCGGAAGAGACCCAGTACTTC. Filled out from reference TRBV7-6 and TRBJ2-5, the complete variable domain reads GAGVSQSPRYKVTKRGQDVALRCDPISGHVSLYWYRQALGQGPEFLTYFNYEAQQDKSGLPNDRFSAERPEGSISTLTIQRTEQRDSAMYRCASSLAGLAEETQYFGPGTRLLVL.

The rearrangement links TRBV19 to TRBJ2-1; possible D gene TRBD1, 6 bases. V lost 5 bases to trimming and J lost 0 bases, with 17 bases between them. Germline CDR1 reads LNHDA; CDR2 reads SQIVND (reference sequence). CDR3 length: 17 residues. DNA for the CDR3: TGTGCCAGTAGTGTGCGAGGACAGACGAGCTCCTACAATGAGCAGTTCTTC. Residues: CASSVRGQTSSYNEQFF.

This chain connects TRBV4-3 to TRBJ2-2; TRBD2 matches at 11 bases. This CDR3 has 18 residues. With 0 bases clipped from V and 6 bases from J, the junction kept 9 bases outside the gene matches. Germline V CDR1 and CDR2: LGHNA, YSLEER. CDR3 sequence reads: CASSQDGGLAGGPGELFF. The CDR3 region has the DNA TGCGCCAGCAGCCAAGATGGGGGCCTAGCGGGGGGTCCCGGGGAGCTGTTTTTT.

The V and J genes are TRBV2 and TRBJ2-6; D possibly corresponds to TRBD1 (5 bases). There are 17 residues in the CDR3. V lost 7 bases, J lost 4 bases, and 20 bases lay in between. Germline assignment: CDR1 SNHLY and CDR2 FYNNEI. The CDR3 region is CASNPQGFLGGANVLTF. The CDR3 nucleotides read TGTGCCAGCAATCCCCAGGGATTCCTGGGGGGGGCCAACGTCCTGACTTTC.

The chain uses TRBV27 and TRBJ2-3; TRBD1 matches at 7 bases. This CDR3 has 14 residues. Germline assignment: CDR1 MNHEY and CDR2 SMNVEV (reference sequence). V shed 6 bases and J 1 base; nucleotides not matched to a gene: 4. Here the CDR3 DNA reads TGTGCCAGCAGATGGGACAGCGGCACAGATACGCAGTATTTT. Translation gives CASRWDSGTDTQYF.

This clone was seen more than once but under ten times. The chain employs TRBV6-4 and TRBJ1-2; D perhaps matches TRBD1 (5 bases). CDR1 and CDR2 from the germline V gene are MRHNA and SNTAGT. The germline V and J ends were trimmed by 10 bases and 8 bases, with 14 bases remaining between them. The CDR3 is made up of 11 amino acids. The CDR3 bases are TGTGCCACCCGGGACGTTCGGGGCTACACCTTC. Translated: CATRDVRGYTF.

The chain carries TRBV10-3 and TRBJ1-6; 10 bases are shared with TRBD1. J was trimmed by 7 bases and V by 4 bases; bases with no gene match: 7. The V gene's germline CDR1 is ENHRY and CDR2 SYGVKD. The length of the CDR3 is 16 residues. CDR3: CAISGVPGQGNSPLHF. The DNA of the CDR3 is TGTGCCATCAGTGGGGTACCGGGACAGGGGAATTCACCCCTCCACTTT.

The V call is TRBV27, the J call TRBJ1-4, with a possible D match to TRBD1 (6 bases). The CDR3 is 14 amino acids. Germline V CDR1 and CDR2: MNHEY, SMNVEV (reference sequence). V was clipped by 4 bases and J by 0 bases, with 6 bases between them. Here the CDR3 reads CASSYRATNEKLFF. The CDR3 coding sequence is TGTGCCAGCAGTTACAGGGCAACTAATGAAAAACTGTTTTTT.

The J gene is TRBJ1-6, the V gene TRBV2; 10 positions match TRBD1. V lost 6 bases, J lost 2 bases, and 4 bases stayed unmatched. CDR1 and CDR2 from the germline V gene are SNHLY and FYNNEI. The CDR3 contains 16 residues. CDR3 region: CASRGTGDPYNSPLHF. The DNA for the CDR3 is TGTGCCAGCAGGGGGACAGGGGATCCCTATAATTCACCCCTCCACTTT.

J is TRBJ1-1 and V is TRBV30; no clear D. The length of the CDR3 is 11 residues. V lost 4 bases and J 2 bases, leaving 5 bases between the germline ends. Germline V gives CDR1 GTSNPN, CDR2 SVGIG (reference sequence). The CDR3 is CAWTVNTEAFF. For the CDR3, the DNA is TGTGCCTGGACTGTCAACACTGAAGCTTTCTTT.

The table lists this clone with a count of one. This chain uses TRBV11-2 with TRBJ1-1; D is uncertain. CDR1 is SGHAT and CDR2 is FQNNGV in the germline V gene. The CDR3 is made up of 13 amino acids. V gave up 3 bases and J gave up 3 bases, with 8 bases separating them. The CDR3 is CASSFRQDTEAFF. The CDR3 DNA is TGTGCCAGCAGCTTTAGGCAGGACACTGAAGCTTTCTTT.

The CDR3 sequence is CASSFGGGFSYEQYF. CDR3 bases: TGTGCCAGCAGTTTCGGCGGGGGGTTTTCCTACGAGCAGTACTTC. This sequence joins TRBV28 and TRBJ2-7; 8 bases are shared with TRBD2. The germline gives CDR1 MDHEN, CDR2 SYDVKM. There are 15 residues in the CDR3. J lost 1 base, V lost 3 bases, and 5 bases had no gene match.

This sequence joins TRBV10-1 and TRBJ1-4; a possible D gene is TRBD1 (5 bases). CDR3 length: 16 amino acids. CDR1 and CDR2 from the germline V gene are WNHNN and SYGVQD (reference sequence). V was cut by 7 bases and J by 0 bases, with 15 bases left in between. Written as DNA, the CDR3 is TGCGCCAGCACTCCAAAACCGACAGCAACTAATGAAAAACTGTTTTTT. Translation gives CASTPKPTATNEKLFF.

The chain employs TRBV2 and TRBJ1-5, with a tentative D call TRBD1 (6 bases). CDR1 and CDR2 from the germline V gene are SNHLY and FYNNEI. The CDR3 is 14 residues long. Deletions cut 3 bases from V and 7 bases from J, with 13 bases between. This CDR3 is CASSDNYRAQPQHF. CDR3 bases: TGTGCCAGCAGTGACAATTACAGGGCCCAGCCCCAGCATTTT.

This clone has just a few counts. The CDR3 region is CASSLWSGASNEQFF. The CDR3 region has the DNA TGCGCCAGCAGCTTGTGGTCAGGAGCAAGCAATGAGCAGTTCTTC. The V and J genes are TRBV5-1 and TRBJ2-1; D is uncertain. Germline V gene sequence: CDR1 SGHRS, CDR2 YFSETQ. The CDR3 runs 15 residues. Between the trimmed V and J ends, which lost 1 base and 6 bases, there was a span of 14 bases.

The chain couples TRBV23-1 to TRBJ2-2; D possibly matches TRBD1 or TRBD2 (6 bases each). TRBV23-1 is an ORF; its function is uncertain. The CDR3 extends over 16 amino acids. With 10 bases removed from V and 0 bases from J, the gap between germline ends came to 18 bases. CDR3 residues: CATVSGAATNTGELFF. In DNA form, the CDR3 reads TGCGCCACCGTCTCGGGGGCAGCCACGAACACCGGGGAGCTGTTTTTT.

The chain uses TRBV14 and TRBJ1-2; TRBD1 is a possible D gene (5 bases). The CDR3 consists of 12 residues. V lost 3 bases to trimming and J lost 4 bases, with 6 bases between them. The germline CDR1 and CDR2 sequences are SGHDN and FVKESK. CDR3 nucleotides: TGTGCCAGCAGCCATGGGGGCTATGGCTACACCTTC. Translation gives CASSHGGYGYTF.

The chain is built from TRBV11-3 and TRBJ2-7; D is perhaps TRBD1 (6 bases). The CDR3 totals 13 residues. Germline-derived CDR1 and CDR2 are SGHNT and YENEEA. Trimming took off 2 bases at V and 6 bases at J, with 11 bases between the two ends. CDR3 protein: CASSLNRVGEQYF. In DNA form, the CDR3 reads TGTGCCAGCAGCTTAAACAGGGTCGGCGAGCAGTACTTC.

The V gene is TRBV5-4, the J gene TRBJ1-5; D is ambiguous. This CDR3 comprises 13 residues. Germline CDR1 is SGHNT and CDR2 is YYREEE (reference sequence). V dropped 2 bases and J dropped 6 bases, with 9 bases sitting between them. CDR3: CASSLGGRQPQHF. CDR3 sequence (DNA): TGTGCCAGCAGCTTAGGAGGGCGTCAGCCCCAGCATTTT.

The chain carries TRBV5-4 and TRBJ1-1; 9 bases are a match to TRBD1. The CDR3 length is 16 residues. Germline V gives CDR1 SGHNT, CDR2 YYREEE (reference sequence). The V segment lost 5 bases and the J segment 0 bases; nucleotides outside the gene matches: 8. The CDR3 DNA is TGTGCCAGCAGTCCAGGGACAGGGATTTTGAACACTGAAGCTTTCTTT. Protein product: CASSPGTGILNTEAFF.

The chain uses TRBV5-1 and TRBJ1-1, with TRBD1 matching 9 bases. Germline V gives CDR1 SGHRS, CDR2 YFSETQ. V lost 3 bases, J lost 6 bases, and 12 bases stayed unmatched. The CDR3 length is 16 residues. DNA of the CDR3: TGCGCCAGCAGCTCAGCGGGACAGGGTTTGAGCCCTGAAGCTTTCTTT. Translation: CASSSAGQGLSPEAFF.

The CDR3 here is CASSEEVGEAFF. The CDR3 coding sequence is TGTGCCAGCAGTGAAGAGGTGGGAGAAGCTTTCTTT. V is TRBV6-1 and J is TRBJ1-1, with no clear D. The CDR3 is 12 residues long. The V gene's germline CDR1 is MNHNS and CDR2 SASEGT. Between the trimmed V and J ends, which lost 1 base and 8 bases, there was a span of 8 bases.

This chain links TRBV19 with TRBJ2-1, with D possibly being TRBD1 (5 bases). The CDR3 totals 14 residues. The germline V gene has CDR1 LNHDA and CDR2 SQIVND (reference sequence). The germline V and J ends were trimmed by 7 bases and 6 bases, with 16 bases remaining between them. This CDR3 is CASKEGAIPNEQFF. The DNA for the CDR3 is TGTGCCAGTAAAGAAGGGGCAATCCCCAATGAGCAGTTCTTC. Full variable domain (outside the CDR3, taken from reference TRBV19 and TRBJ2-1): DGGITQSPKYLFRKEGQNVTLSCEQNLNHDAMYWYRQDPGQGLRLIYYSQIVNDFQKGDIAEGYSVSREKKESFPLTVTSAQKNPTAFYLCASKEGAIPNEQFFGPGTRLTVL.

The genes are TRBV28 and TRBJ2-2; 9 positions agree with TRBD1. This CDR3 has 15 residues. The germline CDR1 and CDR2 sequences are MDHEN and SYDVKM. J lost 6 bases, V lost 5 bases, and 7 bases had no gene match. CDR3 in amino acids: CASSPWDREAGELFF. CDR3 in DNA: TGTGCCAGCAGTCCCTGGGACAGGGAAGCCGGGGAGCTGTTTTTT.

The rearrangement links TRBV5-4 to TRBJ2-1; D is perhaps TRBD1 or TRBD2 (6 bases each). Deletions cut 1 base from V and 2 bases from J, with 7 bases between. The V gene's germline CDR1 is SGHNT and CDR2 YYREEE (reference sequence). This CDR3 comprises 14 residues. In nucleotides, the CDR3 is TGTGCCAGCAGCTTGAGGGGGGCCTACAATGAGCAGTTCTTC. Its translation is CASSLRGAYNEQFF.

This chain uses TRBV2 with TRBJ2-2, with 9 nucleotides matching TRBD2. V was clipped by 5 bases and J by 1 base; unmatched bases: 5. CDR1 SNHLY and CDR2 FYNNEI come from the germline V gene. This CDR3 spans 16 amino acids. The CDR3: CASSLSGGQNTGELFF. DNA of the CDR3: TGTGCCAGCAGTCTTAGCGGGGGACAGAACACCGGGGAGCTGTTTTTT.

This clone was found a few times. The V call is TRBV9, the J call TRBJ1-5, with 7 positions matching TRBD1. With V trimmed by 0 bases and J by 5 bases, 5 bases remained unmatched. This CDR3 comprises 15 residues. The germline V gene has CDR1 SGDLS and CDR2 YYNGEE. The CDR3 is CASSVGQGVDQPQHF. The DNA of the CDR3 is TGTGCCAGCAGCGTAGGACAGGGTGTGGATCAGCCCCAGCATTTT.